This T cell receptor beta chain is drawn from a study of blood T cell repertoires in COVID-19 (dated by TCRdb to about 2020). At the level of the whole study: Samples covering the acute and convalescent phases of COVID-19 were provided by collaborators in the United States, Italy and Spain. The material from the prospective study consisted of cDNA or gDNA derived from T cells, B-cell-depleted T cells, or PBMCs. The dataset comprised deeply sampled blood TCRbeta repertoires from subjects exposed to, actively infected with, or recovered from COVID-19. The repertoires were released in a freely available public database meant as a resource for research on the immune response to SARS-CoV-2. Samples came from the ongoing ImmuneRACE study (first 160 participants) plus 1,254 subjects from 6 global collaborators. A de-identified subject ID, COVID-19 status, age in years and sex were almost always included in the sample metadata. HLA class I and class II types, where available, came from metadata supplied by the sample provider rather than from assay-based typing.

Relative to germline, V is 4 bases shorter and J is 0 bases shorter, with 3 bases between their ends. There are 12 amino acids in the CDR3, from cysteine to phenylalanine inclusive. This entry keeps only the CDR3 DNA: 36 bases, framed from base 1. CDR1 and CDR2, looked up from the germline V gene, are ENHRY and SYGVKD. TCRbeta CDR3 regions were amplified from genomic DNA by means of the immunoSEQ Assay, a bias-controlled multiplex PCR. In the authors' own workflow: Nucleated cell counts per sample were estimated from amplification of reference gene primers within the assay. To quantify the absolute abundance of each unique TCRbeta CDR3 rearrangement, sequence reads were collapsed and filtered. For each sample, productive Simpson clonality was calculated as the square root of Simpson's diversity index over productive rearrangements. Here the immuneACCESS table is served through TCRdb, limited to in-frame sequences with V and J called. Missing clones are a known gap in these copies; in checked studies unresolved V genes cover under half, and the rest lacks a known reason. V and J calls and clone size come straight from that table; D and trimming were deduced from the DNA. The sample data list around 300,000 clones, and nearly 90% of these were observed just once. Roughly 4.3% of the sample belongs to the ten largest clones.

Worth noting for this clone: Its antigen has not been determined. Base-call qualities are not available, and no considerably larger clone is one nucleotide away.

Points the paper makes about the study in general: How much clinical and demographic metadata was included differed by source and by participant, and the metadata was provided uncurated.

In the prospective study, participants were roughly 18 to 100 years old, resided in around 25 geographic areas of the United States, and were enrolled through a virtual design. In the prospective study, cohorts were assigned on the basis of participant-reported clinical history obtained from a screening survey and a study questionnaire. In the prospective study, whole blood, serum and a nasopharyngeal or oropharyngeal swab were collected from each participant by mobile phlebotomists. Prospective study participants could optionally give additional blood draws and questionnaires over a roughly two-month period. Before DNA extraction, blood samples from the prospective study were shipped at room temperature or frozen.

The rearrangement joined TRBV10-3 to TRBJ1-1; no D gene can be assigned with confidence. Sequencing was carried out using PBMCs or T cells enriched from blood (not recorded which). The TCR originated in a young woman with acute COVID-19. The CDR3 region: CAISALNTEAFF. At the DNA level, the sequence is TGTGCCATCAGTGCTTTGAACACTGAAGCTTTCTTT.